This T cell receptor beta chain was recorded in a study of T cell responses to AZD1222 COVID-19 vaccine. Findings of the study overall: Nearly half of unique spike-specific TCRs reportedly avoided B.1.351 and B.1.1.7 mutated regions. Among the donors, most were white British and more were female, and clonal diversity was possibly underestimated. With dominance at 160-218 and 743-854, vaccine-associated CD4 TCRs spanned spike.

Per the germline V gene, CDR1 is MNHEY and CDR2 is SVGAGI. CDR3 length equals 12 residues. The count of this clone is one. Its antigen remains unidentified. The table came from immunoSEQ multiplex PCR; TCRdb's copy has only in-frame clones and leaves some out. The sample shows over 110,000 clones, roughly 92% of them seen only once. The chain employs TRBV6-5 and TRBJ1-5; D gene uncertain. This material consisted of peripheral blood, taken 28 days after the second AZD1222 dose. This TCR derives from an adult who received the AZD1222 COVID-19 vaccine. Here the CDR3 reads CASGRGNQPQHF. Written as DNA, the CDR3 is TGTGCGAGTGGGCGGGGAAATCAGCCCCAGCATTTT.